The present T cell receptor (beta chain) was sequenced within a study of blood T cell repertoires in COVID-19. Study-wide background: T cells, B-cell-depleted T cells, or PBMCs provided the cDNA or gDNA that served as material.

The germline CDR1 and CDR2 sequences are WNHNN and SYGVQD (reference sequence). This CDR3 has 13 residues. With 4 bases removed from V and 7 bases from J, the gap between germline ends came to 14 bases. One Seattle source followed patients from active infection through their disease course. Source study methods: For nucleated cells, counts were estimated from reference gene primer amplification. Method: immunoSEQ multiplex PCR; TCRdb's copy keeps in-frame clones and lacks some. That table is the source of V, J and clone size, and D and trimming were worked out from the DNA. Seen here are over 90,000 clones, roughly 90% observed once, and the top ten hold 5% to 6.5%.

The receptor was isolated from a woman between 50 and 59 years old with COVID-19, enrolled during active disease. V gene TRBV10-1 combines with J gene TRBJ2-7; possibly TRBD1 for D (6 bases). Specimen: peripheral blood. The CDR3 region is CASSGQAVGEQYF. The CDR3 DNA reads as TGCGCCAGCAGTGGACAGGCCGTCGGGGAGCAGTACTTC.